Sequencing of this T cell receptor (beta chain) was carried out in a study of blood T cell repertoires in COVID-19. About the research overall: The analysed material was cDNA or gDNA that came from T cells, B-cell-depleted T cells, or PBMCs.

This CDR3 region has 14 residues. Methods used by the authors: Reference gene primer amplification gave nucleated cell count estimates. Assay used: immunoSEQ multiplex PCR; TCRdb lists only in-frame clones, some missing. That table supplies the V and J calls and clone size; D and trimming were determined from the DNA. This sample yields about 200,000 clones, of which approximately 80% are seen a single time; 10% belongs to the top ten. Source material: peripheral blood. V is TRBV21-1 and J is TRBJ2-2; the listed D gene, TRBD1, was not tested against the DNA. TRBV21-1 is a recognized pseudogene. The receptor comes from a woman older than 75 with acute or convalescent COVID-19. The CDR3 spells CASKATGGTGELFF. The CDR3 DNA sequence: TGTGCCAGCAAGGCAACAGGGGGCACCGGGGAGCTGTTTTTT.